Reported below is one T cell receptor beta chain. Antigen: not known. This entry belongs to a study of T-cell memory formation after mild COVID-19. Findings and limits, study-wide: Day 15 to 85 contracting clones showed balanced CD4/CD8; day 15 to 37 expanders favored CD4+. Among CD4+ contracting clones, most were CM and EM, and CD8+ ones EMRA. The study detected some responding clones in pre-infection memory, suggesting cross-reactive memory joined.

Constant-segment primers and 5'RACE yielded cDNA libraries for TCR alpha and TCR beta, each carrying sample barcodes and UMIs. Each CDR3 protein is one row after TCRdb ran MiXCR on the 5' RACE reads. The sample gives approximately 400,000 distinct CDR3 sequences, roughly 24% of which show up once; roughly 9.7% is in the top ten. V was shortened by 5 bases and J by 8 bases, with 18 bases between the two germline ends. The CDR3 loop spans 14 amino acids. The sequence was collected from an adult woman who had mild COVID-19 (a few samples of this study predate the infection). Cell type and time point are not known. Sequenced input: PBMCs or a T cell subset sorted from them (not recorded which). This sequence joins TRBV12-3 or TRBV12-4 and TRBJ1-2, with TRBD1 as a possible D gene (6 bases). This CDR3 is CASSPGGSGGGYTF. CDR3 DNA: TGTGCCAGCAGTCCGGGGGGTTCCGGGGGCGGCTACACCTTC.